Listed here are 10 T cell receptor beta chains from one sample, sequenced in a study of T cell responses to AZD1222 COVID-19 vaccine. Clones were read by immunoSEQ multiplex PCR, and TCRdb kept only the in-frame ones, dropping some. In the table there are roughly 130,000 clones, 70% to 90% of which are singletons. The sequences come from peripheral blood, collected on day 0 of AZD1222 vaccination. Receptor source: an adult in good health.

This clone has a single count. V and J are TRBV18 and TRBJ1-4, with 7 bases matching TRBD1. V trimming: 3 bases; J trimming: 8 bases; junction bases outside the gene matches: 12. The CDR3 has 16 residues. The germline CDR1 and CDR2 sequences are KGHSH and LQKENI. The CDR3 is CASSPTGGGGDEKLFF. CDR3 coding DNA: TGTGCCAGCTCACCGACTGGAGGGGGCGGCGACGAAAAACTGTTTTTT.

This clone was counted only a few times. The chain employs TRBV7-3 and TRBJ2-6, with 11 bases that match TRBD1. The CDR3 is 19 amino acids. Germline trimming cut 5 bases from V and 0 bases from J; bases unmatched to any gene: 9. Germline V CDR1 and CDR2: SGHTA, FQGTGA. The DNA for the CDR3 is TGTGCCAGCAGCATCCCCCTAGGGACAGGGGGCTCTGGGGCCAACGTCCTGACTTTC. This translates into CASSIPLGTGGSGANVLTF.

The rearrangement links TRBV12-5 to TRBJ2-2, with D possibly matching TRBD1 (5 bases). CDR1 and CDR2 (germline): LGHNT, FRNRAP. This CDR3 is built from 13 residues. V was cut by 6 bases and J by 6 bases, with 11 bases left in between. The CDR3 region is CASGPQGPGELFF. Written as DNA, the CDR3 is TGTGCTAGTGGCCCTCAGGGCCCCGGGGAGCTGTTTTTT. Based on the CDR3 plus reference TRBV12-5 and TRBJ2-2, the full variable domain is DARVTQTPRHKVTEMGQEVTMRCQPILGHNTVFWYRQTMMQGLELLAYFRNRAPLDDSGMPKDRFSAEMPDATLATLKIQPSEPRDSAVYFCASGPQGPGELFFGEGSRLTVL.

This clone was seen a few times. The chain is built from TRBV11-3 and TRBJ1-2, with D possibly being TRBD1 (6 bases). The V gene's germline CDR1 is SGHNT and CDR2 YENEEA. Between the trimmed V and J ends, which lost 5 bases and 9 bases, there was a span of 22 bases. The CDR3 has 15 amino acids. CDR3 nucleotides: TGTGCCAGCAGCCGAGCGGGGGCGAAGGAAGGGAGCTACACCTTC. It translates to CASSRAGAKEGSYTF.

V gene TRBV6-2 or TRBV6-3 combines with J gene TRBJ2-3, with D perhaps assigned TRBD1 or TRBD2 (6 bases each). This CDR3 comprises 19 residues. Trimming took 2 bases from V and 2 from J, leaving 23 bases between them. CDR1 is MNHEY, CDR2 SVGEGT, per germline. This chain's CDR3 is CASSYHGVPRRGSTDTQYF. CDR3 nucleotides: TGTGCCAGCAGTTACCACGGTGTTCCCAGGAGGGGGTCCACAGATACGCAGTATTTT.

The chain is built from TRBV15 and TRBJ2-7; maybe TRBD1 (5 bases). V was shortened by 0 bases and J by 7 bases, with 19 bases between the two germline ends. In germline, CDR1 is LNHNV, CDR2 YYDKDF (reference sequence). There are 16 residues in the CDR3. CDR3 nucleotide sequence: TGTGCCACCAGCAGAGATAAGGGCGGCAGGGCTCAAGAGCAGTACTTC. Protein: CATSRDKGGRAQEQYF.

This chain joins TRBV10-3 and TRBJ1-6; 7 positions agree with TRBD1. The V gene end was trimmed by 4 bases and the J gene end by 7 bases; junction bases not matched to a gene: 7. This CDR3 is built from 15 residues. Per the germline V gene, CDR1 is ENHRY and CDR2 is SYGVKD. This chain's CDR3 is CAISVDRSSNSPLHF. Here the CDR3 DNA reads TGTGCCATCAGTGTGGACAGGTCCTCGAATTCACCCCTCCACTTT.

The chain recombines TRBV9 with TRBJ2-1, with 9 positions matching TRBD2. The CDR3 spans 15 residues. Germline CDR1 is SGDLS and CDR2 is YYNGEE. V dropped 4 bases and J dropped 5; count of bases not matched to a gene: 7. Here the CDR3 DNA reads TGTGCCAGCAGCATCCTAGCGGGAAGAAACAATGAGCAGTTCTTC. Translated: CASSILAGRNNEQFF.

The chain combines TRBV7-7 with TRBJ2-1; a weak D match, TRBD1 (5 bases). The CDR3 is 12 residues long. The germline V gene encodes CDR1 SSHAT and CDR2 FNYEAQ (reference sequence). For the CDR3, the DNA is TGTGCGGTTGTAGCAGGGCGGAATGAGCAGTTCTTC. Translation: CAVVAGRNEQFF. The whole variable domain, remainder taken from reference TRBV7-7 and TRBJ2-1, is GAGVSQSPRYKVTKRGQDVTLRCDPISSHATLYWYQQALGQGPEFLTYFNYEAQPDKSGLPSDRFSAERPEGSISTLTIQRTEQRDSAMYRCAVVAGRNEQFFGPGTRLTVL.

This chain joins TRBV29-1 and TRBJ1-2; 7 bases agree with TRBD1. Trimming at V came to 7 bases and at J to 1 base, leaving 3 bases not matched to a gene. CDR1 SQVTM and CDR2 ANQGSEA come from the germline V gene. The CDR3 sequence is 12 residues long. The CDR3 nucleotides read TGCAGCGGAAGACAGGGTAACTATGGCTACACCTTC. This gives the protein CSGRQGNYGYTF.